A selection of T cell receptor beta chains follows, all from one sample in a study of shared T cell receptors in the human thymus. Assay used: immunoSEQ multiplex PCR; TCRdb lists only in-frame clones, some missing. The sample has 700,000 or so clones; 80% to 90% are singletons. Separately, the same data were catalogued under a study of human thymus T cells.

Sequenced sample: thymocytes. The source is a girl under three years old with a congenital heart defect. Each CDR3 is given with its conserved first and last residue. Each record gives: J gene, clone size, D gene, V gene, CDR3 protein, CDR3 DNA. A D gene is named only where the DNA matches it firmly. A row's size may be missing; if present it is once, few, many or a size class.

TRBJ2-7 | . | . | TRBV5-1 | CASSGGTVSYEQYF | TGCGCCAGCAGCGGAGGGACAGTTTCCTACGAGCAGTACTTC
TRBJ2-5 | . | . | TRBV10-3 | CAIREKGESQETQYF | TGTGCCATCAGAGAGAAGGGGGAGAGCCAAGAGACCCAGTACTTC
TRBJ2-1 | . | . | TRBV29-1 | CSVAYDTANYNEQFF | TGCAGCGTTGCCTATGATACAGCTAACTACAATGAGCAGTTCTTC
TRBJ1-6 | . | . | TRBV6-4 | CASSRSGGDNSPLHF | TGTGCCAGCAGTCGGTCGGGGGGAGATAATTCACCCCTCCACTTT
TRBJ1-2 | . | TRBD1 | TRBV10-3 | CAIDPGQGIWSGYTF | TGTGCCATCGATCCGGGACAGGGGATATGGAGTGGCTACACCTTC
TRBJ2-1 | . | TRBD2 | TRBV5-4 | CASSSETPSGPTNYNEQFF | TGTGCCAGCAGCTCCGAAACCCCTAGCGGGCCTACCAACTACAATGAGCAGTTCTTC
TRBJ2-7 | . | . | TRBV18 | CASSPSHRVSPEQYF | TGTGCCAGCTCACCATCCCACCGGGTCTCTCCCGAGCAGTACTTC
TRBJ2-7 | . | TRBD2 | TRBV18 | CASSPGGVEQYF | TGTGCCAGCTCACCGGGGGGGGTCGAGCAGTACTTC
TRBJ1-1 | . | . | TRBV2 | CASSEALGGTEAFF | TGTGCCAGCAGTGAAGCGTTAGGGGGCACTGAAGCTTTCTTT
TRBJ1-2 | . | . | TRBV7-9 | CASSFAPSGYGYTF | TGTGCCAGCAGCTTCGCCCCTTCGGGCTATGGCTACACCTTC
TRBJ2-2 | . | TRBD2 | TRBV5-1 | CASSWTSGEDTGELFF | TGCGCCAGCAGCTGGACTAGCGGGGAAGACACCGGGGAGCTGTTTTTT
TRBJ2-7 | . | TRBD2 | TRBV10-3 | CAISESGRGGTALYEQYF | TGTGCCATCAGTGAGTCGGGTAGGGGAGGGACGGCCCTCTACGAGCAGTACTTC
TRBJ1-2 | . | . | TRBV18 | CASSPPSGGPDGYTF | TGTGCCAGCTCACCACCGTCAGGAGGGCCGGATGGCTACACCTTC
TRBJ2-7 | once | TRBD2 | TRBV5-6 | CASRLASGRSYEQYF | TGTGCCAGCAGGCTTGCTAGCGGTAGATCCTACGAGCAGTACTTC
TRBJ2-2 | . | TRBD1 | TRBV9 | CASSVGDRGRKPTGELFF | TGTGCCAGCAGCGTCGGGGACAGGGGCCGTAAACCCACCGGGGAGCTGTTTTTT
TRBJ1-5 | few | TRBD1 | TRBV7-9 | CASSLAPGTASNQPQHF | TGTGCCAGCAGCTTAGCGCCGGGGACAGCGTCAAATCAGCCCCAGCATTTT
TRBJ2-7 | . | . | TRBV5-1 | CASSLRGGNYYEQYF | TGCGCCAGCAGCTTAAGGGGGGGTAATTACTACGAGCAGTACTTC
TRBJ2-5 | . | . | TRBV6-5 | CASSYDSFQETQYF | TGTGCCAGCAGTTACGACAGCTTCCAAGAGACCCAGTACTTC
TRBJ2-2 | . | TRBD1 | TRBV9 | CASSVGQGGSTGELFF | TGTGCCAGCAGCGTGGGACAGGGCGGTAGCACCGGGGAGCTGTTTTTT
TRBJ1-3 | . | . | TRBV5-1 | CASSSQGSGNTIYF | TGCGCCAGCAGCTCGCAGGGGTCTGGAAACACCATATATTTT
TRBJ1-1 | . | . | TRBV14 | CASLQSRGTEAFF | TGTGCCAGTCTACAGTCCAGGGGCACTGAAGCTTTCTTT
TRBJ2-3 | . | TRBD2 | TRBV4-3 | CASSQDQGSGGGTQYF | TGCGCCAGCAGCCAAGATCAGGGTAGCGGGGGAGGTACGCAGTATTTT
TRBJ1-2 | . | . | TRBV18 | CASSAPYGYTF | TGTGCCAGCTCGGCCCCGTATGGCTACACCTTC
TRBJ1-2 | . | . | TRBV10-3 | CAISEGGNGYTF | TGTGCCATCAGTGAAGGAGGGAATGGCTACACCTTC
TRBJ2-5 | . | TRBD2 | TRBV28 | CASSLPDSGAGGTQYF | TGTGCCAGCAGTTTGCCGGATAGCGGGGCCGGTGGGACCCAGTACTTC
TRBJ1-5 | . | TRBD1 | TRBV28 | CASSSFIVYVRQGAGQPQHF | TGTGCCAGCAGTTCCTTCATCGTTTATGTGAGACAGGGGGCAGGTCAGCCCCAGCATTTT
TRBJ1-1 | . | . | TRBV4-2 | CASRNRDQAFF | TGTGCCAGCAGGAACAGGGACCAAGCTTTCTTT
TRBJ1-1 | . | TRBD1 | TRBV28 | CASSFWLQRDRENTEAFF | TGTGCCAGCAGTTTCTGGCTGCAGAGGGACAGGGAGAACACTGAAGCTTTCTTT
TRBJ2-3 | . | . | TRBV4-1 | CASSLPEGLPSVYSTDTQYF | TGCGCCAGCAGCCTCCCGGAGGGTCTCCCCTCTGTTTATAGCACAGATACGCAGTATTTT
TRBJ2-3 | . | TRBD2 | TRBV30 | CAWSVRLAGNRTDTQYF | TGTGCCTGGAGTGTTAGGCTAGCGGGAAACCGCACAGATACGCAGTATTTT
TRBJ1-5 | once | . | TRBV21-1 | CASRFGLPNSNQPQHF | TGTGCCAGCCGTTTCGGTTTACCGAATAGCAATCAGCCCCAGCATTTT
TRBJ2-1 | . | TRBD2 | TRBV10-3 | CAISESTSGVYNEQFF | TGTGCCATCAGTGAGTCGACTAGCGGGGTTTACAATGAGCAGTTCTTC
TRBJ1-2 | . | . | TRBV14 | CASSHTTGRGNGYTF | TGTGCCAGCAGCCACACGACGGGGCGCGGGAATGGCTACACCTTC
TRBJ2-3 | . | . | TRBV14 | CASSQGTVVGTQYF | TGTGCCAGCAGCCAAGGGACAGTAGTTGGTACGCAGTATTTT
TRBJ1-2 | once | TRBD1 | TRBV20-1 | CSAGTGVGYTF | TGCAGTGCCGGGACAGGGGTCGGCTACACCTTC
TRBJ1-1 | once | TRBD1 | TRBV5-4 | CASSLGTGRANTEAFF | TGTGCCAGCAGCTTGGGGACAGGGCGCGCGAACACTGAAGCTTTCTTT
TRBJ1-2 | . | TRBD1 | TRBV14 | CASSKRRGLGGYTF | TGTGCCAGCAGCAAAAGAAGGGGGCTCGGCGGCTACACCTTC
TRBJ2-5 | . | TRBD2 | TRBV28 | CASSPTPSGGPLETQYF | TGTGCCAGCAGTCCCACCCCTAGCGGGGGGCCCCTAGAGACCCAGTACTTC
TRBJ1-2 | . | TRBD1 | TRBV28 | CASSSGQGWGGYTF | TGTGCCAGCAGCTCTGGACAGGGGTGGGGGGGCTACACCTTC
TRBJ2-1 | few | . | TRBV7-8 | CASSWTHNEQFF | TGTGCCAGCAGCTGGACACACAATGAGCAGTTCTTC
TRBJ1-2 | once | . | TRBV7-8 | CASSPSRVWYSYGYTF | TGTGCCAGCAGCCCAAGTAGAGTATGGTATAGCTATGGCTACACCTTC
TRBJ2-7 | . | . | TRBV5-4 | CASTFVHDSTGAYEQYF | TGTGCCAGCACCTTTGTCCACGATTCGACAGGTGCCTACGAGCAGTACTTC
TRBJ1-4 | . | . | TRBV6-1 | CASSERPGWESNEKLFF | TGTGCCAGCAGTGAAAGGCCCGGCTGGGAGTCTAATGAAAAACTGTTTTTT
TRBJ2-1 | . | . | TRBV15 | CATQIWGSSHNEQFF | TGTGCCACCCAGATTTGGGGCTCCTCCCACAATGAGCAGTTCTTC
TRBJ2-2 | . | TRBD1 | TRBV6-1 | CASNIRQGNTGELFF | TGTGCCAGCAATATAAGACAGGGGAACACCGGGGAGCTGTTTTTT
TRBJ1-6 | . | . | TRBV19 | CASSINRDSPLHF | TGTGCCAGTAGTATTAACAGGGATTCACCCCTCCACTTT
TRBJ1-5 | . | . | TRBV19 | CASSILESQPQHF | TGTGCCAGTAGTATCCTGGAGTCTCAGCCCCAGCATTTT
TRBJ1-6 | . | . | TRBV5-1 | CASSPHHTGSALHF | TGCGCCAGCAGCCCCCACCATACAGGGTCGGCCCTCCACTTT